A single T cell receptor beta chain is shown here with its context. The antigen remains unidentified. The data stem from a study of beta chain features in type 1 diabetes. Sequenced material consisted of expressed TCRB transcripts (all of the isolated RNA was reverse transcribed). Only in-frame clones appear in the TCRdb table, and some are missing; sequencing was by immunoSEQ multiplex PCR. The sample gives under 400,000 clones, 12% to 15% of which show up once; around 7% is in the top ten. Study-level results: A pattern of fewer insertions and more deletions at VDJ junctions was seen in type 1 diabetes patients. In the patient group, naive, central memory and Treg TCRB repertoires seemed more alike than in the healthy donor group. Sequencing used cDNA, and cells with high TCR expression could therefore be over-represented.

Sample: central memory CD4+ T cells from blood. This TCR came from a man aged 25-45 years in good health.

CDR3 bases: TGCGCCAGCAGCCAGAGGGTAGCGGGAAGCAATGAGCAGTTCTTC. The encoded protein is CASSQRVAGSNEQFF. The J gene is TRBJ2-1, the V gene TRBV4-3; 8 nucleotides align to TRBD2. Germline CDR1 and CDR2: LGHNA and YSLEER. V lost 3 bases to trimming and J lost 6 bases; unmatched junction nucleotides: 7. The CDR3 has 15 residues.